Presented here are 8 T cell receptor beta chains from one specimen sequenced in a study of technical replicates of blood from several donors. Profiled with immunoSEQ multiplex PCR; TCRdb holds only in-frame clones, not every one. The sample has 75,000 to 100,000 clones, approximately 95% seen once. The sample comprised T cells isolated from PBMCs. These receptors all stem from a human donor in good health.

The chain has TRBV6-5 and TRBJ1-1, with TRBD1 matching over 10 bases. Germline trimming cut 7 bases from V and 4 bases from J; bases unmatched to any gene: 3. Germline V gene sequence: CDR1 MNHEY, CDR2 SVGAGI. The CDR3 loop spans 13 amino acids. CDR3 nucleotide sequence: TGTGCCAGCACCGGGACAGGGGTCACTGAAGCTTTCTTT. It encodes CASTGTGVTEAFF.

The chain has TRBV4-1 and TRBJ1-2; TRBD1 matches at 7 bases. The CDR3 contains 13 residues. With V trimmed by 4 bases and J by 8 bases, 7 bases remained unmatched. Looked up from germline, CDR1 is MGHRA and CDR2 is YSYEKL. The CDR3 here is CASSLTGAEGYTF. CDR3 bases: TGCGCCAGCAGCCTCACAGGGGCCGAGGGCTACACCTTC.

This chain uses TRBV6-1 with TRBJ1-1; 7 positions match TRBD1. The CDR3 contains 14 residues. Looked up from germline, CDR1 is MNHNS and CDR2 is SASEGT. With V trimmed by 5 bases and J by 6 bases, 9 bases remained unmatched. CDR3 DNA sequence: TGTGCCAGCAGTAGCAGGACAGGAGATTCTGAAGCTTTCTTT. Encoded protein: CASSSRTGDSEAFF.

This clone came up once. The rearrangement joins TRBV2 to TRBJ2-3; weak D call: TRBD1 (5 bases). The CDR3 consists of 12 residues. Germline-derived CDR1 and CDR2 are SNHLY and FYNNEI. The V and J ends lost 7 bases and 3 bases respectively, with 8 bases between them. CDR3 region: CASNQGTDTQYF. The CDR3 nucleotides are TGTGCCAGCAATCAGGGAACAGATACGCAGTATTTT. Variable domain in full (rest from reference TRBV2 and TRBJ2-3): EPEVTQTPSHQVTQMGQEVILRCVPISNHLYFYWYRQILGQKVEFLVSFYNNEISEKSEIFDDQFSVERPDGSNFTLKIRSTKLEDSAMYFCASNQGTDTQYFGPGTRLTVL.

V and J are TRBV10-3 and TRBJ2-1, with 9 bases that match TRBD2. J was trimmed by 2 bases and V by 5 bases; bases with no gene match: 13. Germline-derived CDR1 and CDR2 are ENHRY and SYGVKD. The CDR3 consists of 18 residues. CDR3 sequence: CAISQISGRQWTYNEQFF. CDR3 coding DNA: TGTGCCATCAGTCAGATCAGCGGGAGGCAGTGGACCTACAATGAGCAGTTCTTC.

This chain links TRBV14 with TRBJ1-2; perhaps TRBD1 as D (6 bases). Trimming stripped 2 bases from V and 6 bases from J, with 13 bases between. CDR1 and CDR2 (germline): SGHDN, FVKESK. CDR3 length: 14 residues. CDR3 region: CASSQSTGYHGYTF. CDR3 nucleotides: TGTGCCAGCAGCCAATCCACAGGGTATCATGGCTACACCTTC. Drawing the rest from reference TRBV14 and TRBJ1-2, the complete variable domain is EAGVTQFPSHSVIEKGQTVTLRCDPISGHDNLYWYRRVMGKEIKFLLHFVKESKQDESGMPNNRFLAERTGGTYSTLKVQPAELEDSGVYFCASSQSTGYHGYTFGSGTRLTVV.

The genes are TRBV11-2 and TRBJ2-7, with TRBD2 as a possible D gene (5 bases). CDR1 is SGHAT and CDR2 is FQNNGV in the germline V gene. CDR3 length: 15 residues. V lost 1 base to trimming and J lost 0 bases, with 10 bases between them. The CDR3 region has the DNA TGTGCCAGCAGCTTAGGCCCGGGAAGCTCCTACGAGCAGTACTTC. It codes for CASSLGPGSSYEQYF.

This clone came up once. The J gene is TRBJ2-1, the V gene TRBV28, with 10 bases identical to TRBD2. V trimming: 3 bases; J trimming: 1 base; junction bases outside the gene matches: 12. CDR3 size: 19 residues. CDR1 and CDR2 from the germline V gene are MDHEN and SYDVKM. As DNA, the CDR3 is TGTGCCAGCAGTTTCGTCGGTCTAGCGGGAGAAACGTCCTACAATGAGCAGTTCTTC. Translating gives CASSFVGLAGETSYNEQFF.